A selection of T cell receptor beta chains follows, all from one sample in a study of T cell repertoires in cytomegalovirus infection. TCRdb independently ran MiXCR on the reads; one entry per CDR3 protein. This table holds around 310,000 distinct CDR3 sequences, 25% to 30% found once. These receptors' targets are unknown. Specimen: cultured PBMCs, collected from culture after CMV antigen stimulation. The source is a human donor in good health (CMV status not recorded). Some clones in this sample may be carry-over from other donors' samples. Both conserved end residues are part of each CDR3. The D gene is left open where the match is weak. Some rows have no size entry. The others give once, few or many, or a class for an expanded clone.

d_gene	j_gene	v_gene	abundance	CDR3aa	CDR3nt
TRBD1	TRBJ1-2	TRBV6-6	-	CASSYEIQGALNYGYTF	TGTGCCAGCAGTTACGAGATACAGGGGGCGCTGAATTATGGCTACACCTTC
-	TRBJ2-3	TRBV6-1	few	CASSERRSEGTDTQYF	TGTGCCAGCAGTGAACGGCGGTCAGAGGGCACAGATACGCAGTATTTT
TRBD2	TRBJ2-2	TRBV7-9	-	CASSLGSAGENTGELFF	TGTGCCAGCAGCTTAGGATCAGCGGGGGAGAACACCGGGGAGCTGTTTTTT
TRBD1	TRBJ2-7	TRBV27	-	CASSSSGTANHEQYF	TGTGCCAGCAGTTCATCCGGGACAGCTAATCACGAGCAGTACTTC
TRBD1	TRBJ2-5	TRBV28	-	CASSPVWTGLQETQYF	TGTGCCAGCAGTCCCGTCTGGACAGGACTCCAAGAGACCCAGTACTTC
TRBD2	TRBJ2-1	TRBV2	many	CASESPGLAGRNEQFF	TGTGCCAGCGAGAGCCCGGGACTAGCGGGAAGGAATGAGCAGTTCTTC
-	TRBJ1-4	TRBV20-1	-	CSASDRVNEKLFF	TGCAGTGCCTCGGACAGAGTAAATGAAAAACTGTTTTTT
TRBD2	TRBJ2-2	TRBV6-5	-	CASSYSGSGGTNTGELFF	TGTGCCAGCAGTTACTCGGGTAGCGGGGGAACCAACACCGGGGAGCTGTTTTTT
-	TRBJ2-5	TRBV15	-	CATSRITGYQETQYF	TGTGCCACCAGCAGAATTACAGGGTACCAAGAGACCCAGTACTTC
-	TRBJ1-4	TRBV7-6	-	CASSPKLVTGADEKLFF	TGTGCCAGCAGTCCGAAGCTTGTGACGGGGGCTGATGAAAAACTGTTTTTT
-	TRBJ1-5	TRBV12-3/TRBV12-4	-	CASSLRVSRGRKPQHF	TGTGCCAGCAGTTTACGGGTATCGAGGGGTCGGAAGCCCCAGCATTTT
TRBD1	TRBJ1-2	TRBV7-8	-	CASSLLTGGYGYTF	TGTGCCAGCAGCCTATTGACAGGGGGCTATGGCTACACCTTC
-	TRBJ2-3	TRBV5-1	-	CATTQGRGTDTQYF	TGCGCCACCACCCAGGGGCGCGGCACAGATACGCAGTATTTT
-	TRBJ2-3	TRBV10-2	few	CASRPEHSTDTQYF	TGCGCCAGCAGGCCAGAACACAGCACAGATACGCAGTATTTT
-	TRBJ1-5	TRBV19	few	CASASFGNQPQHF	TGTGCCAGTGCATCGTTTGGGAATCAGCCCCAGCATTTT
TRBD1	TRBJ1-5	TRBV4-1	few	CASSRGTDYFNQPQHF	TGCGCCAGCAGCCGCGGGACAGACTACTTCAATCAGCCCCAGCATTTT
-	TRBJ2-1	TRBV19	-	CASTEGAEAYNEQFF	TGTGCCAGCACAGAAGGGGCGGAAGCCTACAATGAGCAGTTCTTC
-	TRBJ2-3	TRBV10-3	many	CAIRGTSDTQYF	TGTGCCATCAGGGGGACGTCAGATACGCAGTATTTT
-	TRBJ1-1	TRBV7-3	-	CASSLLGGEAFF	TGTGCCAGCAGCTTACTCGGGGGGGAAGCTTTCTTT
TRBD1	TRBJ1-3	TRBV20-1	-	CSASGQGDGTIYF	TGCAGTGCTTCCGGACAGGGAGACGGCACCATATATTTT
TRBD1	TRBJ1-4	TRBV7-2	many	CASSWGQRRTNEKLFF	TGTGCCAGCAGCTGGGGACAGAGGAGAACTAATGAAAAACTGTTTTTT
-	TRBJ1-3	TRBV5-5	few	CASSGRDALTSIYF	TGTGCCAGCAGCGGCCGGGACGCCTTAACGTCCATATATTTT
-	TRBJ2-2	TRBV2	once	CASGPGNTGELFF	TGTGCCAGCGGTCCTGGGAACACCGGGGAGCTGTTTTTT
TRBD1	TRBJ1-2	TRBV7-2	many	CASSSQGASYGYTF	TGTGCCAGCAGCTCACAGGGGGCAAGCTATGGCTACACCTTC
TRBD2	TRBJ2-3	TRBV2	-	CASSEGAGGGLGTDTQYF	TGTGCCAGCAGTGAAGGCGCGGGGGGCGGCCTGGGCACAGATACGCAGTATTTT
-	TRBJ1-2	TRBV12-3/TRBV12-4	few	CASSLAGSNGYTF	TGTGCCAGCAGTTTAGCTGGCAGCAACGGCTACACCTTC
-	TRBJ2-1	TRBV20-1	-	CSAGTPYNEQFF	TGCAGTGCGGGGACCCCCTACAATGAGCAGTTCTTC
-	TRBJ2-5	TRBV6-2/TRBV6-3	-	CASSWRETQYF	TGTGCCAGCAGTTGGCGGGAGACCCAGTACTTC
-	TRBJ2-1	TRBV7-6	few	CASSLRSGAYNEQFF	TGTGCCAGCAGCCTTAGGTCGGGGGCGTACAATGAGCAGTTCTTC
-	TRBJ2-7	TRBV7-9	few	CASSPVRTAVYEQYF	TGTGCCAGCAGCCCCGTCAGGACAGCCGTCTACGAGCAGTACTTC
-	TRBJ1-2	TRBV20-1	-	CSARRGEGYGYTF	TGCAGTGCTAGGCGCGGAGAGGGCTATGGCTACACCTTC
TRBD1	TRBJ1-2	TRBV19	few	CASSPPGGQVYGYTF	TGTGCCAGTAGTCCTCCAGGGGGACAGGTCTATGGCTACACCTTC
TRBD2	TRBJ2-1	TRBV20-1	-	CSALAGGENEQFF	TGCAGTGCTTTAGCGGGGGGAGAGAATGAGCAGTTCTTC
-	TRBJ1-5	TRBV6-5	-	CASSYSSGSNQPQHF	TGTGCCAGCAGTTACTCCTCCGGTAGCAATCAGCCCCAGCATTTT
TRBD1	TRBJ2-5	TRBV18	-	CASSPPVGTGDSGQETQYF	TGTGCCAGCTCACCACCGGTCGGGACAGGGGACTCCGGACAAGAGACCCAGTACTTC
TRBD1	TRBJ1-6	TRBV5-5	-	CASSFLWTGEENSPLHF	TGTGCCAGCAGCTTCCTTTGGACAGGGGAGGAGAATTCACCCCTCCACTTT
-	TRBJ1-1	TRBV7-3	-	CASSLTGSAEAFF	TGTGCCAGCAGCCTTACAGGGAGCGCTGAAGCTTTCTTT
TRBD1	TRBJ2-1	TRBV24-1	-	CATSPDRGSYNEQFF	TGTGCCACCAGTCCGGACAGGGGTTCCTACAATGAGCAGTTCTTC
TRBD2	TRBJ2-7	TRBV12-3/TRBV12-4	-	CASSFGTSYSEQYF	TGTGCCAGCAGTTTCGGGACTAGCTATAGCGAGCAGTACTTC
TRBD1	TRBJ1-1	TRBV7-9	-	CASSFEGQSAEAFF	TGTGCCAGCAGCTTCGAGGGACAGAGCGCTGAAGCTTTCTTT
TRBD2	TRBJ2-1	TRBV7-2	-	CASSLGGGSANEQFF	TGTGCCAGCAGCTTAGGTGGCGGGAGTGCCAATGAGCAGTTCTTC
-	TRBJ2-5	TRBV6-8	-	CASSYSEYRVEYF	TGTGCCAGCAGTTACTCCGAATACAGGGTGGAGTACTTC